The rows below give T cell receptor beta chains drawn from one sample of a study of cytomegalovirus exposure and HLA in healthy donors. Repertoires were generated with immunoSEQ multiplex PCR, while TCRdb's copy carries only in-frame clones and drops some. Of 150,000 to 200,000 clones listed, roughly 85% were seen once; the top ten hold about 2.5%. Sequenced material: PBMCs. The receptors were sampled from a woman aged 45-65 years in good health and CMV-seronegative. CDR3s leave out the opening cysteine and the closing phenylalanine or tryptophan. Each record gives: V gene, clone size, J gene, CDR3 protein. Only some rows state a clone size, as once, few, many or a class for expanded clones.

TRBV7-9	-	TRBJ1-2	ASSSGGGGYT
TRBV2	once	TRBJ1-5	ASSPDITSERYSNQPQH
TRBV19	-	TRBJ2-7	ASSVRGQGQSSYEQY
TRBV29-1	-	TRBJ1-1	SFRGAANTEAF
TRBV18	-	TRBJ2-7	ASSPGLESEQY
TRBV4-1	-	TRBJ2-3	ASSRTQGASGTDTQY
TRBV13	-	TRBJ2-7	ASSQGLASYEQY
TRBV6-6	-	TRBJ1-2	ASSSIPGQLNYGYT
TRBV11-2	few	TRBJ1-5	ASSLVSNQPQH
TRBV10-2	-	TRBJ1-2	ASQGGYGYT
TRBV5-6	-	TRBJ2-7	ASSLDRGNSYEQY
TRBV5-1	-	TRBJ2-2	ASSLRLAGGNTGELF
TRBV29-1	-	TRBJ2-7	SVAGGEDEQY
TRBV28	-	TRBJ1-1	ASSTGGGVNTEAF
TRBV5-5	once	TRBJ2-3	ASSLRRTVSTDTQY
TRBV10-3	-	TRBJ2-7	AISGGLAGAYDEQY
TRBV29-1	-	TRBJ1-1	SVGFTGTEAF
TRBV7-9	-	TRBJ2-7	ASSFSGKYEQY
TRBV10-3	few	TRBJ2-2	AVGTLGPDGELF
TRBV18	-	TRBJ2-7	ASSPRGAVTDGSYEQY
TRBV11-2	few	TRBJ2-7	ASSYAGARGSNEQY
TRBV6-5	-	TRBJ1-2	ASRNDNNYGYT
TRBV6-4	-	TRBJ1-3	ASNFDSTVSSGNTIY
TRBV28	-	TRBJ2-1	ASRPANSYNEQF
TRBV28	few	TRBJ2-7	ASTATGVNYEQY
TRBV19	-	TRBJ2-3	ASSSLTRAAGDTQY
TRBV6-5	few	TRBJ1-5	ASNRVNNQPQH
TRBV25-1	-	TRBJ2-7	ASSGLVGLGQREQY
TRBV29-1	-	TRBJ2-1	SVEDKTSGSPYNEQF
TRBV5-1	-	TRBJ2-1	ASSVGGGRAQNEQF
TRBV10-3	-	TRBJ2-7	AISLAGVGEQY
TRBV27	-	TRBJ2-7	AIRPAGGGSYEQY